This T cell receptor (beta chain) stems from a study of blood T cells in healthy people across ages. Study-wide results and limits: With age, beta diversity per million T cells declined roughly linearly, significantly by 30 to 40.

V was trimmed by 4 bases and J by 1 base, leaving 17 bases between them. The CDR3 spans 16 residues. Germline V gives CDR1 MNHEY, CDR2 SMNVEV (reference sequence). PBMCs numbering at least 7 million were isolated per sample. There are a few counts of this clonotype. Its antigen is not identified. Combining a sample-barcoded 5' primer with a J-beta primer mix, a second PCR ran for about 7 to 12 cycles. TCRdb fed the 5' RACE reads into MiXCR, producing one record per CDR3 protein. Of roughly 1.6 million distinct CDR3 sequences listed, roughly 32% are singletons. The V call is TRBV27, the J call TRBJ2-7; the D call may be TRBD1 or TRBD2 (5 bases each). The sample was blood. The receptor's source is a woman in her 30s in good health. The CDR3 here is CASSYSAGTRSYEQYF. CDR3 DNA: TGTGCCAGCAGTTACTCCGCCGGGACCAGGTCCTACGAGCAGTACTTC.